The clone carrying this T cell receptor (beta chain) was observed many times. Its antigen is unidentified. Time point meaning: patch test 3, about 24 weeks after DPC sensitization. The treatment was: therapeutic diphenylcyclopropenone sensitization with weekly scalp DPC. In the library, unique molecular identifiers were attached to individual cDNA molecules. TCRdb re-called the RACE reads with MiXCR, one entry per CDR3 protein. The data contain some 90,000 distinct CDR3 sequences, about 11% of them singletons. This sample stems from a study of human T cells and chemical hapten exposure. Study context: Across the whole study, which lasted about 6 months, patients were given diphenylcyclopropenone on the scalp once a week. The cohort included alopecia areata under or over 50% scalp, totalis and universalis. General study points: Controls had significantly fewer large CDR3 similarity clusters than were formed by expanded TCRs.

The sequencing used whole blood, collected in connection with sensitization to the hapten diphenylcyclopropenone (DPC). This TCR came from a woman aged 25 to 39 with alopecia areata. Some clones in this sample may be carry-over from other donors' samples.

CDR3 sequence (DNA): TGTGCCAGCAGCTTCTACTCAAGCACAGATACGCAGTATTTT. This sequence encodes CASSFYSSTDTQYF. The chain uses TRBV7-9 and TRBJ2-3, with D unresolved. Trimming left V 3 bases short and J 0 bases short, with 7 bases between. The CDR3 consists of 14 residues. Germline CDR1 and CDR2: SEHNR and FQNEAQ (reference sequence).